This record covers a single T cell receptor beta chain. The target antigen is unknown. This sample stems from a study of type 1 and type 2 diabetes patients. Notes on the study in general: V and J gene usage correlated at 0.9 to 0.97 between type 2 diabetes and control samples. Both CD4+ and CD8+ type 2 diabetes repertoires showed significantly higher diversity than type 1.

The PCR template was genomic DNA. Amplification of the beta chain CDR3 used 30 forward and 13 reverse multiplex primers. MiXCR, run by TCRdb on the multiplex PCR reads, gives a single entry per CDR3 protein. In the table there are approximately 260,000 distinct CDR3 sequences, around 47% of which are singletons. CDR1 is SGHAT, CDR2 FQNNGV, per germline. This CDR3 spans 13 amino acids. Trimming removed 2 bases from V and 8 bases from J, with 7 bases in between. This chain connects TRBV11-2 to TRBJ1-6, with D uncertain. This receptor was identified in a man in his late teens or twenties with type 2 diabetes. Sequenced input: peripheral blood mononuclear cells (PBMCs). Written as DNA, the CDR3 is TGTGCCAGCAGCTTATCCGCATATTCACCCCTCCACTTT. Residues: CASSLSAYSPLHF.